The clone carrying this T cell receptor (beta chain) is labeled medium-sized. The antigen is undetermined. Germline V CDR1 and CDR2: SGHRS, YFSETQ. The CDR3 is 16 amino acids. V lost 5 bases to trimming and J lost 0 bases, with 15 bases between them. Whole blood was used without fractionation, so all unsorted peripheral T cells were included. The RNA source was a roughly 2.5 ml peripheral blood draw. This entry belongs to a study of HIV-infected patients and healthy controls. Reverse transcription used 500 to 550 ng RNA and constant-region primers for alpha and beta. Alpha and beta chain libraries were made separately by chain-specific third strand synthesis with multiplexing indices. MiXCR, applied by TCRdb to the 5' RACE reads, yields one record per CDR3 protein. The profile shows about 7,400 distinct CDR3 sequences, 9.3% of them singletons. Study findings and constraints: Diversity differences between study cohorts were not due to their slight age and sex differences.

The TCR was taken from an adult with HIV infection. The chain uses TRBV5-1 and TRBJ1-3; possible D gene TRBD1, 5 bases. Here the sequenced sample was blood, taken before antiretroviral therapy. For the CDR3, the DNA is TGCGCCAGCAGTGTAGACAGTCAGCGCTCTGGAAACACCATATATTTT. Residues: CASSVDSQRSGNTIYF.